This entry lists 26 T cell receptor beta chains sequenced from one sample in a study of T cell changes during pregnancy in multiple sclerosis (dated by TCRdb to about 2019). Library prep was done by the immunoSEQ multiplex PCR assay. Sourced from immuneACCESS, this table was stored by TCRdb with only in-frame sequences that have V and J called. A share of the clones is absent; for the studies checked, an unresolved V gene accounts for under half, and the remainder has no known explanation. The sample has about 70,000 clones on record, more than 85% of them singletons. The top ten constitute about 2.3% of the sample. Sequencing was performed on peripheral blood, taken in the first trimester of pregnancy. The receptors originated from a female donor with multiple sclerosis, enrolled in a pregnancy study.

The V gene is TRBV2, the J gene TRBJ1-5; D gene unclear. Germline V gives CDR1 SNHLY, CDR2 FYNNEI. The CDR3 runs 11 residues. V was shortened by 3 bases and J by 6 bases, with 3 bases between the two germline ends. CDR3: CASSESQPQHF. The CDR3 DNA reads TGTGCCAGCAGTGAGAGTCAGCCCCAGCATTTT. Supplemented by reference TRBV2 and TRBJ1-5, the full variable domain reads EPEVTQTPSHQVTQMGQEVILRCVPISNHLYFYWYRQILGQKVEFLVSFYNNEISEKSEIFDDQFSVERPDGSNFTLKIRSTKLEDSAMYFCASSESQPQHFGDGTRLSIL.

The CDR3 is CASILRDSGANVLTF. CDR3 coding DNA: TGTGCCAGCATCCTGAGGGATTCTGGGGCCAACGTCCTGACTTTC. The J gene is TRBJ2-6, the V gene TRBV2; weak D call: TRBD2 (5 bases). This CDR3 is 15 amino acids long. The germline V gene has CDR1 SNHLY and CDR2 FYNNEI. Trimming took 7 bases from V and 1 from J, leaving 11 bases between them.

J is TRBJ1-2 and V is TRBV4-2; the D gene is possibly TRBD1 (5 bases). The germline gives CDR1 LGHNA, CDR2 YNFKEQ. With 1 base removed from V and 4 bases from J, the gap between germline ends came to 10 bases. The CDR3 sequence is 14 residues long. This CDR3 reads CASSQAQGSYGYTF. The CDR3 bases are TGTGCCAGCAGCCAAGCCCAGGGTTCCTATGGCTACACCTTC.

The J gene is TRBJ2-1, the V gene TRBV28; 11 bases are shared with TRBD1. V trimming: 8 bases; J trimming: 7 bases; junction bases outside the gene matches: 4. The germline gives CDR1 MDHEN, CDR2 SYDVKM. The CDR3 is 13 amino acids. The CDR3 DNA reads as TGTGCCAGCGGACAGGGGGCATGGAATGAGCAGTTCTTC. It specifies CASGQGAWNEQFF.

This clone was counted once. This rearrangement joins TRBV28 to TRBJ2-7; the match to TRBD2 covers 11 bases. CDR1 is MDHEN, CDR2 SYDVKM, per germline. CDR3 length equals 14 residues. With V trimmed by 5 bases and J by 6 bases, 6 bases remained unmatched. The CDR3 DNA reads TGTGCCAGCAGTCTTAGCGGGAGGGCAGTCGAGCAGTACTTC. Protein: CASSLSGRAVEQYF. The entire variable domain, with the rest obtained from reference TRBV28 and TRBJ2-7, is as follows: DVKVTQSSRYLVKRTGEKVFLECVQDMDHENMFWYRQDPGLGLRLIYFSYDVKMKEKGDIPEGYSVSREKKERFSLILESASTNQTSMYLCASSLSGRAVEQYFGPGTRLTVT.

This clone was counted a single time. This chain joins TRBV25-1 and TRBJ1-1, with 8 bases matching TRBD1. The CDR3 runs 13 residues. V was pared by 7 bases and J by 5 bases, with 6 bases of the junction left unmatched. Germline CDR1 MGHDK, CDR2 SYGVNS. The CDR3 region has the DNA TGTGCCAGCAAGACAGGGGATGGAACTGAAGCTTTCTTT. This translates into CASKTGDGTEAFF.

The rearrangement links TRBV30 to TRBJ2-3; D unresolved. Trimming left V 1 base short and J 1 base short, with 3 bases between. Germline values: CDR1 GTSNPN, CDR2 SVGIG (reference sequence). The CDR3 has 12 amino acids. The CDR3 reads CAWSGGTDTQYF. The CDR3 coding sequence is TGTGCCTGGAGTGGCGGCACAGATACGCAGTATTTT.

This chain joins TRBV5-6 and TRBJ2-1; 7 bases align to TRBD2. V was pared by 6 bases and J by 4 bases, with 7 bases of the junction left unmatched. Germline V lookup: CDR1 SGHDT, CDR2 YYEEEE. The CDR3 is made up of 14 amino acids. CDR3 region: CASMGGGFYNEQFF. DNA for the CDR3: TGTGCCAGCATGGGCGGGGGTTTTTACAATGAGCAGTTCTTC.

The CDR3, as DNA: TGTGCCAGCAGCTCCGAAAATGGACAGAAAGCTTTCTTT. This codes for CASSSENGQKAFF. The J gene is TRBJ1-1, the V gene TRBV7-3; the D gene is possibly TRBD1 (6 bases). This CDR3 spans 13 amino acids. Per the germline V gene, CDR1 is SGHTA and CDR2 is FQGTGA. Trimming took 4 bases from V and 9 from J, leaving 15 bases between them.

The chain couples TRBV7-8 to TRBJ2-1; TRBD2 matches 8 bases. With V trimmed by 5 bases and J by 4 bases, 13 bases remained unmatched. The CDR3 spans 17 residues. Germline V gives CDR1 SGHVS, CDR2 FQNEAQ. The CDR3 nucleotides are TGTGCCAGCAGCCCCCCTCGGCGGGAGGCCCCGTACAATGAGCAGTTCTTC. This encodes CASSPPRREAPYNEQFF. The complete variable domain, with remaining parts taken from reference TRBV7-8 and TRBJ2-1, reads GAGVSQSPRYKVAKRGQDVALRCDPISGHVSLFWYQQALGQGPEFLTYFQNEAQLDKSGLPSDRFFAERPEGSVSTLKIQRTQQEDSAVYLCASSPPRREAPYNEQFFGPGTRLTVL.

The CDR3 region is CASSSRDTYQPQHF. DNA of the CDR3: TGTGCCAGCTCATCCCGGGACACCTATCAGCCCCAGCATTTT. The chain links TRBV18 to TRBJ1-5; D might be TRBD1 (6 bases). The CDR3 is made up of 14 amino acids. Trimming removed 5 bases at V and 5 bases at J, with 13 bases between. Germline V gene sequence: CDR1 KGHSH, CDR2 LQKENI.

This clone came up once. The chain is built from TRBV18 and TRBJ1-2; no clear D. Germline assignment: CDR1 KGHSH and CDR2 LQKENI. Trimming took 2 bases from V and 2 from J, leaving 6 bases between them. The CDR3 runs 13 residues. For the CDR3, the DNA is TGTGCCAGCTCACCAAAAGAGAACTATGGCTACACCTTC. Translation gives CASSPKENYGYTF.

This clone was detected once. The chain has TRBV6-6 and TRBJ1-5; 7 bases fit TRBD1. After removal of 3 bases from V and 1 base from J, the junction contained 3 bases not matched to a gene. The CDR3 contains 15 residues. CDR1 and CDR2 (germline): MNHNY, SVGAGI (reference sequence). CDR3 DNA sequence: TGTGCCAGCAGTTATGACAGGGCCAGCAATCAGCCCCAGCATTTT. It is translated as CASSYDRASNQPQHF.

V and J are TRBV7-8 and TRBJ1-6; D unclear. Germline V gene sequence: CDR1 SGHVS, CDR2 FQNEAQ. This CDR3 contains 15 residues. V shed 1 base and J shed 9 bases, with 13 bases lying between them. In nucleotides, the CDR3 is TGTGCCAGCAGCTTAGATCGCGGACTAGGTTCACCCCTCCACTTT. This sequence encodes CASSLDRGLGSPLHF.

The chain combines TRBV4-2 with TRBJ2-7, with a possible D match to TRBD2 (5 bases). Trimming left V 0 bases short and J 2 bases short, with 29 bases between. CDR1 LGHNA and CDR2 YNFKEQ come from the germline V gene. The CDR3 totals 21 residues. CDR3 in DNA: TGTGCCAGCAGCCAAGATCTACCCCCTTTTGAGGGTTCAATTACACCCTACGAGCAGTACTTC. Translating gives CASSQDLPPFEGSITPYEQYF.

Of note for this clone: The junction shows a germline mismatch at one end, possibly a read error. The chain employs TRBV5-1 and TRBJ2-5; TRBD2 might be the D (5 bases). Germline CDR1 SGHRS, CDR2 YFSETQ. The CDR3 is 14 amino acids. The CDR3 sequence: CASGLGESQETQYF. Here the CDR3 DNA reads TGCGCCAGCGGCTTGGGAGAGAGCCAAGAGACCCAGTACTTC.

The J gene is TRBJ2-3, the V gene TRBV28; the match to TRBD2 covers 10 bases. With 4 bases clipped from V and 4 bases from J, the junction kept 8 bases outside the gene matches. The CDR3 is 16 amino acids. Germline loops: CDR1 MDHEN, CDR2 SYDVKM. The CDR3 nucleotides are TGTGCCAGCAGTTCCAGCCTAGCGGGAGATGCAGATACGCAGTATTTT. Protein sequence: CASSSSLAGDADTQYF. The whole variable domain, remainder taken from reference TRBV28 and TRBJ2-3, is DVKVTQSSRYLVKRTGEKVFLECVQDMDHENMFWYRQDPGLGLRLIYFSYDVKMKEKGDIPEGYSVSREKKERFSLILESASTNQTSMYLCASSSSLAGDADTQYFGPGTRLTVL.

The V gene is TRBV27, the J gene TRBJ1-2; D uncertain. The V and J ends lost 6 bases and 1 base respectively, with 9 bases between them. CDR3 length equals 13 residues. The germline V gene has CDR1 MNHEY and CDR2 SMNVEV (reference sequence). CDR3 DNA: TGTGCCAGCAGCCGCGGTCGTAACTATGGCTACACCTTC. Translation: CASSRGRNYGYTF.

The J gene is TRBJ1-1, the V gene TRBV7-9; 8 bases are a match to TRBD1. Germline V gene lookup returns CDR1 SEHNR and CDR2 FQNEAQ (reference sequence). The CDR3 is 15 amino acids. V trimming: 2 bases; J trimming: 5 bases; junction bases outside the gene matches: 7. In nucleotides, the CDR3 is TGTGCCAGCAGCTTACCCCAGGGGGCGAGGACTGAAGCTTTCTTT. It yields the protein CASSLPQGARTEAFF.

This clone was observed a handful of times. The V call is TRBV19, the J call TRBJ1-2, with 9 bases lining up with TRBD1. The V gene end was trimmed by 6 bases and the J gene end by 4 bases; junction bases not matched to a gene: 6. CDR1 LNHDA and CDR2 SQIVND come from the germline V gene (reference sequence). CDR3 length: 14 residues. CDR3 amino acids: CASRTGGQGYGYTF. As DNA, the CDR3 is TGTGCCAGTAGAACAGGGGGCCAGGGCTATGGCTACACCTTC.

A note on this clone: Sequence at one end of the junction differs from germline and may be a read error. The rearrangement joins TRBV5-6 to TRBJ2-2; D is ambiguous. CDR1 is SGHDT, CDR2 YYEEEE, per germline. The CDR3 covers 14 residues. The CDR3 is CASSLAQNAGELFF. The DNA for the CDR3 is TGTGCCAGCAGCTTGGCGCAGAACGCCGGGGAGCTGTTTTTT.

The CDR3 loop is CASSLPTGAGNTIYF. DNA of the CDR3: TGTGCCAGCAGCCTTCCCACGGGAGCTGGAAACACCATATATTTT. The chain links TRBV28 to TRBJ1-3; no reliable D call. Trimming stripped 6 bases from V and 2 bases from J, with 14 bases between. The CDR3 loop spans 15 amino acids. Germline lookup yields CDR1 MDHEN and CDR2 SYDVKM.

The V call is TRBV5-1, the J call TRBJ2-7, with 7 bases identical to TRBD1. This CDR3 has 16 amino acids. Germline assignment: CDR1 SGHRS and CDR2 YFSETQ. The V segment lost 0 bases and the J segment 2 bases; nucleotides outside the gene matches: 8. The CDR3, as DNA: TGCGCCAGCAGCTTGGGGGTTCGGGACAGAACCTACGAGCAGTACTTC. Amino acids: CASSLGVRDRTYEQYF. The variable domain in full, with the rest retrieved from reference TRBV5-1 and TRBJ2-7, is KAGVTQTPRYLIKTRGQQVTLSCSPISGHRSVSWYQQTPGQGLQFLFEYFSETQRNKGNFPGRFSGRQFSNSRSEMNVSTLELGDSALYLCASSLGVRDRTYEQYFGPGTRLTVT.

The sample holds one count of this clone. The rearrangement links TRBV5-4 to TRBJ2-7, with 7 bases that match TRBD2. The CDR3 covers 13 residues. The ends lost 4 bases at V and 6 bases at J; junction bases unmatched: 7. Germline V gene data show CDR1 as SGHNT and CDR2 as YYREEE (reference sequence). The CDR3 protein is CASSREPGGEQYF. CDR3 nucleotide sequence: TGTGCCAGCAGCCGGGAGCCGGGAGGCGAGCAGTACTTC.

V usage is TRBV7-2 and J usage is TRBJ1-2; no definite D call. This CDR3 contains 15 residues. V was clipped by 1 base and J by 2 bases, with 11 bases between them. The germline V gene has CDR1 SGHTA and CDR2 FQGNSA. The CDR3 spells CASSLVERSNYGYTF. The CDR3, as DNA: TGTGCCAGCAGCTTAGTAGAAAGGAGCAACTATGGCTACACCTTC.

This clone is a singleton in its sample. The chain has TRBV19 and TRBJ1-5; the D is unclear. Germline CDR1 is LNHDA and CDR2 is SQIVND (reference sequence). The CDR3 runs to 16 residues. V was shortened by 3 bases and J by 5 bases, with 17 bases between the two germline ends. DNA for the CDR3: TGTGCCAGTAGTATCCGGCTTTGGGCAGCAGATCAGCCCCAGCATTTT. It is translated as CASSIRLWAADQPQHF. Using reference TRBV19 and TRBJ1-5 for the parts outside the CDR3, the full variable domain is DGGITQSPKYLFRKEGQNVTLSCEQNLNHDAMYWYRQDPGQGLRLIYYSQIVNDFQKGDIAEGYSVSREKKESFPLTVTSAQKNPTAFYLCASSIRLWAADQPQHFGDGTRLSIL.